What follows is one T cell receptor (beta chain) and its context. This clone's antigen is unknown. Instrument used: NextSeq 550. The Human TCR Profiling Kit (MiLaboratory) was used to prepare UMI-labeled 5' RACE TRB cDNA libraries. cDNA synthesis used the entire amount of extracted RNA, and PCR amplification then used the entire amount of cDNA produced. The libraries were made side by side, with each library going through the same number of PCR cycles. In the authors' own workflow: With a minimum of two reads required per UMI, MIGEC and MiXCR pulled out about 50,000 +/- 10,000 unique UMI-labeled TRB cDNA molecules from each library. On average, about 40,000 +/- 10,000 functional in-frame TRB CDR3 nucleotide clonotypes lacking stop codons were found per library. Diversity metrics, including normalized Shannon-Wiener and Chao1, were computed in VDJtools after downsampling to 5000 UMI-labeled TRB molecules per sample. Clonotype-size-weighted physicochemical properties of the central five CDR3 residues (interaction energy, strength, volume and Kidera factor 4) were computed in VDJtools. The reads went through TCRdb reprocessing, and each CDR3 protein sequence gets one entry with no DNA. These V and J calls are TCRdb output, not the study's own analysis. This sample's table contains 100,000 or so distinct CDR3 sequences. The ten top clones hold over 1.5% of the sample.

This record comes from a study of CXCR3-negative and CXCR3-positive naive CD8 T cells (dated by TCRdb to about 2019). Describing the broader study: In total, about 135 million TRB reads were obtained, corresponding to roughly 1.5 +/- 0.3 million reads per library. Data from some twelve donors, pooled across two independent experiments, went into the diversity and physicochemical repertoire analyses. For the TRBV-TRBJ cluster analysis, the naive subsets came from a handful of donors, while the memory cells came from 3 donors. The full study reports these points: Because CXCR3 expression was partially decreased after cryopreservation, freshly isolated PBMCs were used for most assays. TRB CDR3s from CXCR3-positive naive cells showed higher hydrophobicity (lower Kidera factor 4), lower energy, and higher strength and volume indices than CXCR3-negative naive cells. Surface CD5, linked to self-reactivity in mice, was comparable between naive subsets; TCR interaction strength was therefore also inferred from TRB CDR3 physicochemical properties. Comparably high repertoire diversity was found in both naive subsets, whereas much lower repertoire diversity was found in memory CD8+ T cells. Naive CXCR3-negative and CXCR3-positive cells from the same donor showed similar TRBV-TRBJ usage, whereas memory cells showed distinct patterns.

For every CD8+ T cell subset, around 300,000 cells were flow-sorted straight into RLT lysis buffer, and each subset was sorted in triplicate. Naive CD8+ T cells were defined stringently as CD45RO-CCR7+CD27+CD95- to exclude memory contaminants. Standard density gradient centrifugation was used to isolate peripheral blood mononuclear cells from buffy coats. A FACSAria III was used to flow-sort naive CD8+ T cells into CXCR3-negative and CXCR3-positive populations. Total RNA was extracted from sorted cells with an RNeasy Mini Kit. CDR1 is given as MGHDK and CDR2 as SYGVNS, both from the germline V gene. Including cysteine and phenylalanine, the CDR3 has 16 amino acids. No coding sequence is recorded.

Sequences were obtained from naive CXCR3- CD8+ T cells from blood. The intended sense of this specimen's cell subset or site label: CD45RO-CCR7+CD27+CD95- naive CD8+ T cells lacking CXCR3 (TNR3-). This TCR was sampled from a human donor in good health. Some clones in this sample may be carry-over from other donors' samples. This chain joins TRBV25-1 to TRBJ2-2; the D gene TCRdb calls, TRBD1, cannot be checked with no DNA. CDR3 sequence: CASSTKQESNTGELFF.